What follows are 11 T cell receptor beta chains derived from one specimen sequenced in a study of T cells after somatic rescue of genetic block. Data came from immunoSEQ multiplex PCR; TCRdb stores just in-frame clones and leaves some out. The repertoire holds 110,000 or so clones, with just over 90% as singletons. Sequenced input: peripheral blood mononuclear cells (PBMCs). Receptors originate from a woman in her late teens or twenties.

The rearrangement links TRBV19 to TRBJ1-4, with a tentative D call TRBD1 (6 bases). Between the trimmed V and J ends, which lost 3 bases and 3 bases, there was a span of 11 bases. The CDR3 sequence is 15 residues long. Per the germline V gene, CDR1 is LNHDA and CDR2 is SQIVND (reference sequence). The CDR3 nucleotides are TGTGCCAGTAGTATCCGGGGGCTGGCTAATGAAAAACTGTTTTTT. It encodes CASSIRGLANEKLFF. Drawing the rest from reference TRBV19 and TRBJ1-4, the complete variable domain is DGGITQSPKYLFRKEGQNVTLSCEQNLNHDAMYWYRQDPGQGLRLIYYSQIVNDFQKGDIAEGYSVSREKKESFPLTVTSAQKNPTAFYLCASSIRGLANEKLFFGSGTQLSVL.

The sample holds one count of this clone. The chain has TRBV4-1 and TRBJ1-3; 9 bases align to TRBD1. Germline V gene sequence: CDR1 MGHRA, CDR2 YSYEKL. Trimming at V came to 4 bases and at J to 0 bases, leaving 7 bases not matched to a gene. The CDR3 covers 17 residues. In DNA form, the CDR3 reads TGCGCCAGCAGCCCTCCACCGGGACAGGGCTCTGGAAACACCATATATTTT. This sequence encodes CASSPPPGQGSGNTIYF.

In DNA form, the CDR3 reads TGTGCCAGCAGCTTGGGACACGACTATGGCTACACCTTC. Protein sequence: CASSLGHDYGYTF. The chain couples TRBV7-6 to TRBJ1-2; maybe TRBD1 (6 bases). Deletions cut 3 bases from V and 3 bases from J, with 8 bases between. The length of the CDR3 is 13 residues. Germline CDR1 and CDR2: SGHVS and FNYEAQ.

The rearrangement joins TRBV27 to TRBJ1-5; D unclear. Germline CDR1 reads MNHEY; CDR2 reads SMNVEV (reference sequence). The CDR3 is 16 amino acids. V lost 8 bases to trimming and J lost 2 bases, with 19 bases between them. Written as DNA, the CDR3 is TGTGCCAGCCGAAGCAAGGCAGCTTTTGGCAATCAGCCCCAGCATTTT. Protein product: CASRSKAAFGNQPQHF.

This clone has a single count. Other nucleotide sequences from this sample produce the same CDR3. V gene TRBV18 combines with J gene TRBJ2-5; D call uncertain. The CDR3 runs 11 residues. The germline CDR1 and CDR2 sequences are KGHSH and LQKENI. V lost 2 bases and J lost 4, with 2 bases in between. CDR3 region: CASSPGETQYF. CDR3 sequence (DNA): TGTGCCAGCTCACCAGGAGAGACCCAGTACTTC.

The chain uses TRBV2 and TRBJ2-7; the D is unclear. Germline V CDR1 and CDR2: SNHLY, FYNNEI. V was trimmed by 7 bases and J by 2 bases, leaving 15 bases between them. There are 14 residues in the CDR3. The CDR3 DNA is TGTGCCAGCAACTCGTACAGACCTACCTACGAGCAGTACTTC. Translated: CASNSYRPTYEQYF.

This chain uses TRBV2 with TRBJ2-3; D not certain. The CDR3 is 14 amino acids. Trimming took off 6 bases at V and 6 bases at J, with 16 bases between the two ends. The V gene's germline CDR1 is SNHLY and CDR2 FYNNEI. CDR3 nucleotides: TGTGCCAGCAGCACCCAGACGGTGCGCGATACGCAGTATTTT. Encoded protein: CASSTQTVRDTQYF.

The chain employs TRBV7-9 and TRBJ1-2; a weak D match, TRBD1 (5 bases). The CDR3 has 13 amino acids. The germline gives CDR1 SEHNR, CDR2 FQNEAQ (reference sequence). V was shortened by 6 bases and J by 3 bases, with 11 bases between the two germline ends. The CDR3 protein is CASSYGTYYGYTF. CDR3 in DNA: TGTGCCAGCAGTTATGGGACGTACTATGGCTACACCTTC. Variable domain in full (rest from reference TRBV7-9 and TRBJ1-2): DTGVSQNPRHKITKRGQNVTFRCDPISEHNRLYWYRQTLGQGPEFLTYFQNEAQLEKSRLLSDRFSAERPKGSFSTLEIQRTEQGDSAMYLCASSYGTYYGYTFGSGTRLTVV.

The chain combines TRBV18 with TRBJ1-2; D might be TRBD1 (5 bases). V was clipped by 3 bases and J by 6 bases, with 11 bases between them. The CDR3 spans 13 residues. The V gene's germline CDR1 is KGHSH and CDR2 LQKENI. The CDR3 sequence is CASSPGGGHGYTF. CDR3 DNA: TGTGCCAGCTCACCGGGCGGGGGTCATGGCTACACCTTC.

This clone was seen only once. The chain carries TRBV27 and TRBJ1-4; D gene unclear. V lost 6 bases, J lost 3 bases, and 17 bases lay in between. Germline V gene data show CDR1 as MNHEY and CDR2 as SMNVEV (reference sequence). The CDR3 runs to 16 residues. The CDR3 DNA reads TGTGCCAGCAGACATAGTGGCGCAGCACCTAATGAAAAACTGTTTTTT. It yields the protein CASRHSGAAPNEKLFF. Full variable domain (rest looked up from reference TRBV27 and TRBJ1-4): EAQVTQNPRYLITVTGKKLTVTCSQNMNHEYMSWYRQDPGLGLRQIYYSMNVEVTDKGDVPEGYKVSRKEKRNFPLILESPSPNQTSLYFCASRHSGAAPNEKLFFGSGTQLSVL.

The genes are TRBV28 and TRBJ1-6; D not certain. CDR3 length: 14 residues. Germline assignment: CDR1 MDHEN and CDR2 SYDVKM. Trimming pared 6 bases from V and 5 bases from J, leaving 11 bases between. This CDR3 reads CASSKTADNSPLHF. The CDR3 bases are TGTGCCAGCAGCAAGACCGCAGATAATTCACCCCTCCACTTT.